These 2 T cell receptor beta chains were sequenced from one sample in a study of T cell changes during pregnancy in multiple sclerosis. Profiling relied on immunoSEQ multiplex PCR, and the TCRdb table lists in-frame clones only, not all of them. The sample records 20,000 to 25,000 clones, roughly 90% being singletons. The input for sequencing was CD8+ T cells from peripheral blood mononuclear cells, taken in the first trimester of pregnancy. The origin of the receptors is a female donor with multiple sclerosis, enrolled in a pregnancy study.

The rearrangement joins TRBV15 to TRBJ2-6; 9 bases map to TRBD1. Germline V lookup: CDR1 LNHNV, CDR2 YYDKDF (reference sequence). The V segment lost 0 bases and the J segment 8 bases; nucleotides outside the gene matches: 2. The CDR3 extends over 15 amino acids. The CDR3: CATSREGTGTNVLTF. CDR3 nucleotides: TGTGCCACCAGCAGAGAGGGGACAGGGACCAACGTCCTGACTTTC.

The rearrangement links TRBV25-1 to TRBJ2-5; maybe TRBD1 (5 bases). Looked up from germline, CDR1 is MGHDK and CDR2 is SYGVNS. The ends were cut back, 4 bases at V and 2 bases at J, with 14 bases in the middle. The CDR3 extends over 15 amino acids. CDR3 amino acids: CASSAQGEVQETQYF. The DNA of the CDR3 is TGTGCCAGCAGTGCCCAGGGTGAGGTACAAGAGACCCAGTACTTC.